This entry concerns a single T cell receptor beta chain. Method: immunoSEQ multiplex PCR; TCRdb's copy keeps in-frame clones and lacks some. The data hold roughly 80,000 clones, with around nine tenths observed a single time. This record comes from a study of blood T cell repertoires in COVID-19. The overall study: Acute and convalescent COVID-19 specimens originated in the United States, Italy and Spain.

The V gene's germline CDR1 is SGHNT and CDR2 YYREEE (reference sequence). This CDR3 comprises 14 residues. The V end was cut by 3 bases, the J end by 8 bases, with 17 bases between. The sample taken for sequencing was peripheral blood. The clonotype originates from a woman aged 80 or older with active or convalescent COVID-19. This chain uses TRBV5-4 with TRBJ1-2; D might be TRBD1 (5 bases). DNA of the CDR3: TGTGCCAGCAGCTGGGGAAGGGGATCGGAGGGCTACACCTTC. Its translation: CASSWGRGSEGYTF.